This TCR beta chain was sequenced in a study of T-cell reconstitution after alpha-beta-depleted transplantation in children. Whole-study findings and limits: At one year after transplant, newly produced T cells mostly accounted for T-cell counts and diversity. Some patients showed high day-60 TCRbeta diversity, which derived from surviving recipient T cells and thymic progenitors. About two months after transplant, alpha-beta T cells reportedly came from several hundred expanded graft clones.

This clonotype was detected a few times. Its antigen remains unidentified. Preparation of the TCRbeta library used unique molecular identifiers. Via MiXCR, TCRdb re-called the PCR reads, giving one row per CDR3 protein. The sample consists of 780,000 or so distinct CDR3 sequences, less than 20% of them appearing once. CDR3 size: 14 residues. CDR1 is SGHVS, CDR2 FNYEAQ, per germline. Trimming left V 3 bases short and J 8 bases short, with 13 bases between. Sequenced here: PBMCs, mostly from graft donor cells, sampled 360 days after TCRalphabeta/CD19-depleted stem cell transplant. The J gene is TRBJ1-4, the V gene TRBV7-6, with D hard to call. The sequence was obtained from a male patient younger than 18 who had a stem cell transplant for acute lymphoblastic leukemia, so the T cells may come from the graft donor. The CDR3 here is CASSLTPGGEKLFF. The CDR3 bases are TGTGCCAGCAGCTTGACTCCAGGCGGGGAAAAACTGTTTTTT.